This TCR beta chain came from a study of tumor-infiltrating lymphocytes in primary liver carcinoma (dated by TCRdb to the late 2010s). Notes on the research overall: The five patients, three men and two women aged 30 to 69 years, had hepatocellular carcinoma (four) or combined HCC and intrahepatic cholangiocarcinoma (one). The five patients had tumors staged T1-T3 N0M0, with maximum diameters ranging from about 4 to 11 cm. Samples yielded roughly 3.5 to 8 million productive TCRbeta reads; read depth did not differ significantly between tissue types. For each liver tumor, the study sampled five regions along with adjacent normal tissue and blood, and applied TCRbeta repertoire sequencing, expression microarrays and whole-exome sequencing. A total of roughly 35 specimens from 5 patients underwent TCRbeta repertoire sequencing, comprising around 25 tumor regions, 5 adjacent noncancerous liver tissues and 5 peripheral blood samples. To link TCRbeta repertoire diversity to the local molecular phenotype, the 20 to 25 tumor region samples were profiled with Agilent mRNA microarrays. Reproducibility between technical replicate repertoires was high, with correlation coefficients above 0.95 and mean shared-clone rates approximately 0.91.

Without any cell sorting, total RNA and DNA were extracted together from 20-30 mg of bulk tissue using the AllPrep DNA/RNA mini kit. Between November 2015 and March 2016, roughly 5 patients in China with histopathologically diagnosed primary liver carcinoma had their tumors surgically resected. Patients had chronic HBV infection and were treatment-naive at sampling. Each tumor was sampled at five spatially separated regions: the tumor centre plus the superior, inferior, left-lateral and right-lateral poles. More than 75% viable tumor cells were found by histology in every tumor sample. Fresh tumor and adjacent tissue pieces were bisected; one half was stored in RNAlater at -80°C, the other sent for histology. Beyond this particular receptor, the publication reports: Only about 8-24% of top clones were present in all five regions of a tumor, suggesting spatial heterogeneity of tumor-infiltrating T cells. Compared with blood, tumors had a significantly larger share of the repertoire taken up by the top 250 clones (p = 0.039). Repertoire overlap was higher between tumor regions (mean about 36%) than tumor-adjacent (approximately 17%) or tumor-blood (14%) pairs, consistent with antigen-driven expansion. The study included only a handful of patients, and the authors note findings should be validated in a larger study. Only the TCR beta chain was sequenced, which likely underestimates true repertoire diversity because unpaired alpha chains were not captured. Bulk unsorted samples precluded comparing CD4+ and CD8+ T cell repertoires.

As to this clonotype: This receptor's antigen is unknown. A read error may be the cause here, since a much bigger clone is one base away.

TCRbeta-specific cDNA was reverse-transcribed from about 500 ng total RNA using a constant-region primer and ProtoScript II reverse transcriptase. Construction of the TCRbeta libraries relied on three nested rounds of multiplex PCR, following a slightly modified ARM-PCR procedure. The first two PCR rounds used multiplex TRBV1-TRBV30 forward primers with a Cbeta reverse primer, each for about 10 cycles. A final 25-cycle PCR with Deep VentR polymerase added sample barcodes and Illumina adapters. Before sequencing, amplicons between 200 and 500 bp were purified from gel using a QIAquick gel extraction kit. An Illumina HiSeq 2500 was used to sequence the TCRbeta amplicons with 250-bp paired-end reads. In the paper's pipeline: To recover full CDR3 sequences, reads were quality-trimmed using Trimmomatic v0.33 and paired reads were then merged using FLASH v1.2.11. V, D and J germline segments were assigned to the rearranged TCRbeta sequences using MiGEC v1.2.1b. Clonotype statistics, along with Shannon-Wiener diversity indices, were calculated using VDJtools v1.0.0. To cut down on sampling bias, every analysis after diversity analysis relied on just the 250 most abundant clonotypes from each sample. The raw public reads went through TCRdb reprocessing: fastp at Q25, MiXCR clone calling, in-frame beta chains kept. A single entry per CDR3 protein holds the most common genes and DNA from its merged rows. The V and J calls and clone size are TCRdb's, not the authors'. The sample includes approximately 76,000 distinct CDR3 sequences, with about two thirds observed a single time. The top ten clones comprise approximately 14% of the sample.

Trimming takes 1 base off V and 5 bases off J; junction bases not matched to a gene: 9. Per the germline V gene, SGHTA is the CDR1 and FQGTGA is the CDR2. The CDR3 measures 16 amino acids from cysteine to phenylalanine. Solely the CDR3 DNA is kept, with 48 bases framed from the first base. The sequenced material came from liver tumor tissue from sampling region 4. This specimen's cell subset or site label, per the study, means: tumor region T4, right-lateral pole. The chain was built from TRBV7-3 and TRBJ2-3; TRBD2 agrees with 7 junctional bases. The TCR sequence derives from an older woman with primary liver carcinoma and hepatitis B virus infection. DNA sequence: TGTGCCAGCAGCTTAAGGGCGGGAGAGCTAGTAGATACGCAGTATTTT. This translates into CASSLRAGELVDTQYF.